Following are 13 T cell receptor beta chains from one sample sequenced in a study of molecular identifiers for immune sequencing clone quantification. Each CDR3 protein is one row after TCRdb ran MiXCR on the PCR reads. The sample lists roughly 90,000 distinct CDR3 sequences, under 20% seen once, with about 0.85% in the top ten. Sequencing was carried out using naive CD8+ T cells from blood, with Jurkat cell RNA spiked in. Sample subset: FACS-sorted CD8+CD4-CCR7+CD45RA+ naive T cells. These receptor sequences come from a human donor in good health. Some libraries in this study had Jurkat cell RNA spiked in.

The sample holds many counts of this clonotype. The rearrangement joins TRBV5-4 to TRBJ1-2; 7 bases line up with TRBD1. The CDR3 has 16 amino acids. CDR1 and CDR2 (germline): SGHNT, YYREEE (reference sequence). Losses at the gene ends were 4 bases for V and 1 base for J; bases not matched to a gene: 10. CDR3 loop: CASSTDRAGNNYGYTF. The CDR3 DNA reads as TGTGCCAGCAGCACTGACAGGGCAGGAAATAACTATGGCTACACCTTC.

Ten or more counts support this clonotype. The chain combines TRBV2 with TRBJ1-5; no clear D. CDR1 is SNHLY and CDR2 is FYNNEI in the germline V gene. The germline V and J ends were trimmed by 2 bases and 0 bases, with 11 bases remaining between them. The CDR3 extends over 16 amino acids. The CDR3 is CASSEWIGGSNQPQHF. The CDR3 coding sequence is TGTGCCAGCAGTGAATGGATAGGAGGTAGCAATCAGCCCCAGCATTTT.

This clonotype was observed at least ten times. The chain carries TRBV5-6 and TRBJ2-7, with D perhaps given as TRBD1 or TRBD2 (5 bases each). Trimming removed 4 bases from V and 4 bases from J, with 15 bases in between. The germline gives CDR1 SGHDT, CDR2 YYEEEE. CDR3 length equals 14 residues. The CDR3 nucleotides read TGTGCCAGCAGCAAACGGGACCGCTATTACGAGCAGTACTTC. Amino acids: CASSKRDRYYEQYF.

This clonotype has only a few counts. The junction and the germline gene differ at one end; a read error may be behind it. V gene TRBV6-6 combines with J gene TRBJ1-5; D is ambiguous. Germline V gene data show CDR1 as MNHNY and CDR2 as SVGAGI (reference sequence). This CDR3 has 14 amino acids. CDR3 protein: CASGPDTTPTPQRF. CDR3 in DNA: TGTGCCAGCGGCCCCGACACTACCCCCACCCCCCAGCGTTTT.

This clonotype was observed at least ten times. The chain combines TRBV9 with TRBJ2-7; a possible D gene is TRBD2 (5 bases). With 4 bases removed from V and 2 bases from J, the gap between germline ends came to 16 bases. The CDR3 totals 15 residues. The germline gives CDR1 SGDLS, CDR2 YYNGEE. CDR3: CASSFGVGRAYEQYF. CDR3 coding DNA: TGTGCCAGCAGCTTCGGGGTTGGGCGAGCCTACGAGCAGTACTTC.

This clonotype was observed many times. The chain links TRBV19 to TRBJ2-7; 8 nucleotides agree with TRBD1. This CDR3 has 12 residues. Germline V lookup: CDR1 LNHDA, CDR2 SQIVND (reference sequence). Unmatched junction bases numbered 1, after V lost 8 bases and J lost 1 base. As DNA, the CDR3 is TGTGCCAGTGGACAGGGATCCTACGAGCAGTACTTC. It encodes CASGQGSYEQYF.

This clonotype was observed at least ten times. This rearrangement joins TRBV27 to TRBJ1-1; TRBD1 matches at 11 bases. CDR3 length: 14 amino acids. Germline CDR1 and CDR2: MNHEY and SMNVEV (reference sequence). J lost 6 bases, V lost 2 bases, and 2 bases had no gene match. CDR3 sequence: CASSLGGQGAEAFF. The CDR3, as DNA: TGTGCCAGCAGTTTAGGGGGACAGGGGGCTGAAGCTTTCTTT.

The table lists this clonotype with many counts. The CDR3 region is CASTLQGAYQPQHF. In DNA form, the CDR3 reads TGTGCCAGTACCCTACAGGGGGCCTATCAGCCCCAGCATTTT. This rearrangement joins TRBV19 to TRBJ1-5, with 9 nucleotides matching TRBD1. The V gene end was trimmed by 7 bases and the J gene end by 5 bases; junction bases not matched to a gene: 6. Per the germline V gene, CDR1 is LNHDA and CDR2 is SQIVND (reference sequence). There are 14 residues in the CDR3.

This clonotype was recorded at least ten times. J is TRBJ2-5 and V is TRBV18; 8 bases fit TRBD1. The CDR3 is made up of 14 amino acids. In germline, CDR1 is KGHSH, CDR2 LQKENI. The V segment lost 5 bases and the J segment 3 bases; nucleotides outside the gene matches: 5. The CDR3 region is CASSWTGSEETQYF. In DNA, the CDR3 is TGTGCCAGCTCATGGACAGGGTCGGAAGAGACCCAGTACTTC.

This clonotype came up a few times. Given a much more abundant clone one base away, this may be a read error. This sequence joins TRBV3-1 and TRBJ2-2; D is uncertain. This CDR3 has 12 residues. The germline CDR1 and CDR2 sequences are LGHDT and YNNKEL (reference sequence). V was cut by 7 bases and J by 2 bases, with 5 bases left in between. The CDR3 here is CASNVNTGELFF. CDR3 nucleotide sequence: TGTGCCAGCAACGTTAACACCGGGGAGCTGTTTTTT.

This clonotype was seen repeatedly, ten times or more. The chain couples TRBV30 to TRBJ2-7, with D unclear. The germline gives CDR1 GTSNPN, CDR2 SVGIG (reference sequence). V gave up 2 bases and J gave up 5 bases, with 10 bases separating them. The CDR3 contains 12 residues. The CDR3 region is CAWSPSVHEQYF. CDR3 DNA sequence: TGTGCCTGGAGTCCCTCGGTGCACGAGCAGTACTTC. Drawing the rest from reference TRBV30 and TRBJ2-7, the complete variable domain is SQTIHQWPATLVQPVGSPLSLECTVEGTSNPNLYWYRQAAGRGLQLLFYSVGIGQISSEVPQNLSASRPQDRQFILSSKKLLLSDSGFYLCAWSPSVHEQYFGPGTRLTVT.

CDR3 in amino acids: CAWSLGGGELFF. The CDR3 nucleotides are TGTGCCTGGAGCCTGGGGGGCGGAGAGCTGTTTTTT. The J gene is TRBJ2-2, the V gene TRBV30; either TRBD1 or TRBD2 may fit D (6 bases each). Germline loops: CDR1 GTSNPN, CDR2 SVGIG (reference sequence). V shed 3 bases and J shed 11 bases, with 13 bases lying between them. The CDR3 length is 12 residues.

Many counts were recorded for this clonotype. The chain employs TRBV20-1 and TRBJ1-3; D unclear. The CDR3 length is 14 residues. V lost 3 bases to trimming and J lost 4 bases, with 13 bases between them. In germline, CDR1 is DFQATT, CDR2 SNEGSKA (reference sequence). In DNA, the CDR3 is TGCAGTGCTAGTGCCAGTCTTCGCGGAAACACCATATATTTT. Encoded protein: CSASASLRGNTIYF.